The 26 T cell receptor beta chains reported below all come from one sample, sequenced in a study of cytomegalovirus exposure and HLA in healthy donors (TCRdb year 2017). The library came from the immunoSEQ multiplex PCR assay. For the multiplex PCR, a mixture combining 60 forward primers for TCR Vbeta segments and 13 reverse primers for TCR Jbeta segments was used. Sourced from immuneACCESS, this table was stored by TCRdb with only in-frame sequences that have V and J called. A share of the clones is absent; for the studies checked, an unresolved V gene accounts for under half, and the remainder has no known explanation. The sample table contains 90,000 to 120,000 clones; only one count was recorded for roughly 75% of them. The ten largest clones add up to approximately 14% of the sample. What was sequenced was PBMCs. These receptor sequences come from a male donor in good health and CMV-seropositive.

The chain couples TRBV28 to TRBJ1-5; 8 nucleotides align to TRBD1. The junction had 8 bases not matched to a gene; V was cut back by 7 bases and J by 0 bases. From germline, CDR1 is MDHEN and CDR2 SYDVKM. The CDR3 runs to 16 residues. The DNA for the CDR3 is TGTGCCAGCACCCCAGGGGGCAGCTATAGCAATCAGCCCCAGCATTTT. Its protein is CASTPGGSYSNQPQHF.

The gene calls are TRBV6-1 and TRBJ2-5; 11 bases map to TRBD2. Germline V gives CDR1 MNHNS, CDR2 SASEGT. The CDR3 length is 15 residues. J was trimmed by 5 bases and V by 3 bases; bases with no gene match: 5. CDR3 amino acids: CASSDSGGAHETQYF. The CDR3 DNA is TGTGCCAGCAGTGATAGCGGGGGGGCTCACGAGACCCAGTACTTC.

This chain uses TRBV27 with TRBJ2-6; TRBD1 matches 8 bases. The CDR3 runs to 18 residues. Germline V lookup: CDR1 MNHEY, CDR2 SMNVEV (reference sequence). V was clipped by 6 bases and J by 3 bases; unmatched bases: 13. The CDR3, as DNA: TGTGCCAGCAGGGCAGACAGGGGAGGTGGGGTTGGGGCCAACGTCCTGACTTTC. It encodes CASRADRGGGVGANVLTF. The entire variable domain, with the rest obtained from reference TRBV27 and TRBJ2-6, is as follows: EAQVTQNPRYLITVTGKKLTVTCSQNMNHEYMSWYRQDPGLGLRQIYYSMNVEVTDKGDVPEGYKVSRKEKRNFPLILESPSPNQTSLYFCASRADRGGGVGANVLTFGAGSRLTVL.

V gene TRBV9 combines with J gene TRBJ2-1, with D possibly matching TRBD1 (6 bases). Trimming removed 0 bases from V and 7 bases from J, with 17 bases in between. CDR1 is SGDLS, CDR2 YYNGEE, per germline. The CDR3 has 16 amino acids. The CDR3 loop reads CASSVATGPARNEQFF. The CDR3 DNA reads TGTGCCAGCAGCGTAGCTACAGGGCCGGCGAGGAATGAGCAGTTCTTC.

This chain connects TRBV4-2 to TRBJ2-7, with D perhaps TRBD2 (5 bases). V lost 0 bases and J 2 bases, leaving 11 bases between the germline ends. The CDR3 runs to 15 residues. Looked up from germline, CDR1 is LGHNA and CDR2 is YNFKEQ. The CDR3 spells CASSQDDGVAYEQYF. In nucleotides, the CDR3 is TGTGCCAGCAGCCAAGATGACGGGGTGGCCTACGAGCAGTACTTC.

The chain carries TRBV30 and TRBJ2-3, with TRBD1 identical over 9 bases. Germline CDR1 and CDR2: GTSNPN and SVGIG (reference sequence). J gave up 4 bases and V 4 bases, and 6 bases lay outside the gene matches. The length of the CDR3 is 14 residues. The CDR3 bases are TGTGCCTGGATCATACAGGGGGCTTCAGATACGCAGTATTTT. Its translation is CAWIIQGASDTQYF.

This chain links TRBV25-1 with TRBJ2-5; 9 bases are a match to TRBD1. Germline CDR1 is MGHDK and CDR2 is SYGVNS. J was trimmed by 3 bases and V by 5 bases; bases with no gene match: 7. There are 15 residues in the CDR3. For the CDR3, the DNA is TGTGCCAGCAGTAACCCTGACAGGGGGAAAGAGACCCAGTACTTC. It specifies CASSNPDRGKETQYF.

The gene calls are TRBV19 and TRBJ1-5, with D possibly being TRBD1 (5 bases). The CDR3 extends over 14 amino acids. Germline loops: CDR1 LNHDA, CDR2 SQIVND (reference sequence). V lost 7 bases, J lost 5 bases, and 15 bases lay in between. In DNA, the CDR3 is TGTGCCAGTACCCCGCGGGGGGTTTATCAGCCCCAGCATTTT. Protein sequence: CASTPRGVYQPQHF.

This sequence joins TRBV7-6 and TRBJ2-7, with TRBD1 matching 7 bases. The V and J ends lost 5 bases and 3 bases, in that order; junction bases with no gene match: 7. Germline values: CDR1 SGHVS, CDR2 FNYEAQ. CDR3 length: 14 amino acids. CDR3 in DNA: TGTGCCAGCAGCCAGCGGACAGGCAACTACGAGCAGTACTTC. As protein: CASSQRTGNYEQYF.

This clone was observed a few times. The gene calls are TRBV4-2 and TRBJ1-5; TRBD1 might be the D (5 bases). Germline V gene data show CDR1 as LGHNA and CDR2 as YNFKEQ. The CDR3 loop spans 15 amino acids. V was cut by 4 bases and J by 0 bases, with 10 bases left in between. The CDR3 DNA reads as TGTGCCAGCAGCCCGACAGCATATAGCAATCAGCCCCAGCATTTT. Its translation: CASSPTAYSNQPQHF.

This chain uses TRBV6-1 with TRBJ2-3, with 9 bases matching TRBD1. The CDR3 runs to 16 residues. Germline V CDR1 and CDR2: MNHNS, SASEGT. Germline trimming cut 3 bases from V and 3 bases from J; bases unmatched to any gene: 7. The CDR3 sequence is CASSDGTGLGTDTQYF. In DNA form, the CDR3 reads TGTGCCAGCAGTGATGGGACAGGGTTGGGGACAGATACGCAGTATTTT.

The chain employs TRBV30 and TRBJ2-1; 7 bases agree with TRBD1. There are 18 residues in the CDR3. J gave up 0 bases and V 2 bases, and 13 bases lay outside the gene matches. Germline loops: CDR1 GTSNPN, CDR2 SVGIG (reference sequence). CDR3 amino acids: CAWSRGTAASYSYNEQFF. The CDR3 DNA is TGTGCCTGGAGTCGTGGGACAGCGGCCTCGTACTCCTACAATGAGCAGTTCTTC.

The chain employs TRBV7-9 and TRBJ1-2; the match to TRBD1 covers 12 bases. The CDR3 is 17 amino acids. Per the germline V gene, CDR1 is SEHNR and CDR2 is FQNEAQ (reference sequence). V trimming: 4 bases; J trimming: 6 bases; junction bases outside the gene matches: 12. Here the CDR3 DNA reads TGTGCCAGCAGCTGGGGGGGGACAGGGGGCGGGAAAGATGGCTACACCTTC. Its protein product is CASSWGGTGGGKDGYTF.

The rearrangement links TRBV10-1 to TRBJ1-4; 7 bases align to TRBD1. The CDR3 contains 15 residues. Trimming at V came to 3 bases and at J to 4 bases, leaving 5 bases not matched to a gene. The germline CDR1 and CDR2 sequences are WNHNN and SYGVQD (reference sequence). As DNA, the CDR3 is TGCGCCAGCAGTGACACGACAGGGAATAATGAAAAACTGTTTTTT. Translated, it gives CASSDTTGNNEKLFF.

The V call is TRBV4-2, the J call TRBJ1-6; no clear D gene. The CDR3 covers 14 residues. Germline CDR1 LGHNA, CDR2 YNFKEQ. The V gene lost 4 bases and the J gene lost 3 bases, with 7 bases spanning the gap. Here the CDR3 DNA reads TGTGCCAGCAGCCTATCGGTCTATAATTCACCCCTCCACTTT. Amino acid sequence: CASSLSVYNSPLHF.

The chain has TRBV11-2 and TRBJ1-6; D not resolved. The germline gives CDR1 SGHAT, CDR2 FQNNGV. V lost 1 base and J 10 bases, leaving 11 bases between the germline ends. The length of the CDR3 is 14 residues. DNA of the CDR3: TGTGCCAGCAGCTTAGGCGGCCGGGGATCACCCCTCCACTTT. The encoded protein is CASSLGGRGSPLHF.

V gene TRBV4-1 combines with J gene TRBJ2-5; no definite D call. The germline V gene encodes CDR1 MGHRA and CDR2 YSYEKL. Trimming took off 1 base at V and 8 bases at J, with 14 bases between the two ends. The CDR3 is 14 residues long. The CDR3 spells CASSQGALASTQYF. The CDR3 DNA reads as TGCGCCAGCAGCCAAGGTGCACTCGCCTCTACCCAGTACTTC.

In DNA form, the CDR3 reads TGTGCCAGCAGTAAACTACAGCCGGAGGGCGGGGAGCTGTTTTTT. This sequence encodes CASSKLQPEGGELFF. The J gene is TRBJ2-2, the V gene TRBV7-9; D might be TRBD2 (6 bases). V was clipped by 6 bases and J by 7 bases, with 18 bases between them. The CDR3 extends over 15 amino acids. Germline V gene sequence: CDR1 SEHNR, CDR2 FQNEAQ (reference sequence).

Regarding this clone: This CDR3 is also generated by other DNA sequences in the sample. For the CDR3, the DNA is TGTGCCAGCAGTGAGCGGGGGTCTGGAAACACCATATATTTT. Residues: CASSERGSGNTIYF. The V call is TRBV2, the J call TRBJ1-3; D might be TRBD1 (5 bases). Germline CDR1 SNHLY, CDR2 FYNNEI. Trimming shortened V by 3 bases and J by 1 base, and 7 bases separated the two germline ends. The CDR3 contains 14 residues.

This chain joins TRBV11-2 and TRBJ2-1; 8 bases fit TRBD1. CDR3 length: 15 residues. Unmatched junction bases numbered 3, after V lost 5 bases and J lost 0 bases. Per germline, CDR1 SGHAT and CDR2 FQNNGV. CDR3 coding DNA: TGTGCCAGCAGCCTAACAGGGGGCTCCTACAATGAGCAGTTCTTC. As protein: CASSLTGGSYNEQFF.

This chain links TRBV19 with TRBJ2-7; 7 bases line up with TRBD1. CDR1 and CDR2 (germline): LNHDA, SQIVND (reference sequence). The V gene end was trimmed by 3 bases and the J gene end by 2 bases; junction bases not matched to a gene: 7. The CDR3 loop spans 15 amino acids. The CDR3 DNA is TGTGCCAGTAGTATGTCGACAGGGAGCGCCTACGAGCAGTACTTC. Its protein is CASSMSTGSAYEQYF.

The CDR3 is CASNLGGKNEKLFF. CDR3 coding DNA: TGTGCCAGCAATCTCGGGGGTAAAAATGAAAAACTGTTTTTT. The chain couples TRBV2 to TRBJ1-4, with D possibly TRBD1 on 5 matching bases. The CDR3 has 14 residues. The germline V gene encodes CDR1 SNHLY and CDR2 FYNNEI. The V end lost 7 bases, the J end lost 5 bases, and 14 bases lay between the germline ends.

The chain is built from TRBV6-5 and TRBJ1-5; 10 bases line up with TRBD1. In germline, CDR1 is MNHEY, CDR2 SVGAGI. V was pared by 7 bases and J by 9 bases, with 9 bases of the junction left unmatched. The CDR3 loop spans 14 amino acids. The CDR3 region is CASKEGQGKGPQHF. In DNA, the CDR3 is TGTGCCAGCAAGGAGGGACAGGGGAAGGGGCCCCAGCATTTT.

This clone was counted a single time. The chain couples TRBV27 to TRBJ1-5, with 7 bases aligning to TRBD1. This CDR3 contains 14 residues. The V segment lost 6 bases and the J segment 5 bases; nucleotides outside the gene matches: 7. Germline lookup yields CDR1 MNHEY and CDR2 SMNVEV (reference sequence). DNA for the CDR3: TGTGCCAGCAGCCCGGACAGGCCTTATCAGCCCCAGCATTTT. This gives the protein CASSPDRPYQPQHF.

The V and J genes are TRBV19 and TRBJ2-5, with D tentatively TRBD1 (5 bases). The CDR3 consists of 15 residues. V was pared by 1 base and J by 1 base, with 10 bases between. Germline-derived CDR1 and CDR2 are LNHDA and SQIVND (reference sequence). The CDR3 region is CASSIVGRAQETQYF. DNA for the CDR3: TGTGCCAGTAGTATAGTTGGCAGGGCCCAAGAGACCCAGTACTTC.

Of note for this clone: One end of the junction is discordant with germline, which a read error may explain. The chain carries TRBV5-1 and TRBJ2-1; TRBD2 agrees at 10 bases. Looked up from germline, CDR1 is SGHRS and CDR2 is YFSETQ. The CDR3 covers 14 residues. This CDR3 reads CASTPRDLAGVKIF. The CDR3 coding sequence is TGCGCCAGCACCCCACGGGATCTAGCGGGGGTCAAGATCTTC.